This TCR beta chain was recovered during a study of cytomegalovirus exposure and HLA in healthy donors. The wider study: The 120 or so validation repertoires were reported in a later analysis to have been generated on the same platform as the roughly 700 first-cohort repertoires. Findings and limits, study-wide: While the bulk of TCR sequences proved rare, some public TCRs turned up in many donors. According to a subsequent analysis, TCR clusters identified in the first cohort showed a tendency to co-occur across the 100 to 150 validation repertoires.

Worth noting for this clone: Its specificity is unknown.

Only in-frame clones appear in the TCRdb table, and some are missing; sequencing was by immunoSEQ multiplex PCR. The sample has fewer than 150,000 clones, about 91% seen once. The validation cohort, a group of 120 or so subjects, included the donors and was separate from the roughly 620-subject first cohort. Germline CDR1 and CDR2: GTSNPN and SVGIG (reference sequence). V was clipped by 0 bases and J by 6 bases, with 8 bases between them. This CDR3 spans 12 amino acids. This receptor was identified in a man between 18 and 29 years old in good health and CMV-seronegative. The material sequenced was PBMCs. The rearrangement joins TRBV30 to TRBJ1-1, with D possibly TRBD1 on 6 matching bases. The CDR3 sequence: CAWSVGGPEAFF. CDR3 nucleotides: TGTGCCTGGAGTGTCGGGGGGCCTGAAGCTTTCTTT.